Presented here are 13 T cell receptor beta chains from one specimen sequenced in a study of PD-1 blockade in classical Hodgkin lymphoma (dated by TCRdb to 2018 to 2020). The protocol used for the library was the immunoSEQ multiplex PCR assay. Held by TCRdb, this immuneACCESS table contains in-frame sequences only and omits some clones. Under half of the omission traces to an unresolved V gene where checked; the cause of the rest is unknown. The table for this sample lists roughly 3,800 clones; over 80% of them were counted only once. In total, the top ten clones hold approximately 0.95% of the sample. The sample's time point label is to be understood as: cycle 1 day 1 (C1D1), immediately before nivolumab initiation. Every trial patient had relapsed after autologous stem cell transplantation, and cohorts A, B and C differed in prior brentuximab vedotin exposure. Magnetic negative selection with a Miltenyi CD4+ T cell isolation kit was used to purify CD4+ T cells from thawed PBMCs.

Sequenced here: CD4+ T cells from blood, sampled at baseline. The receptor set was obtained from a human donor with classical Hodgkin lymphoma.

The chain combines TRBV5-1 with TRBJ2-3; D is ambiguous. This CDR3 region has 14 residues. V was clipped by 0 bases and J by 5 bases, with 10 bases between them. Germline assignment: CDR1 SGHRS and CDR2 YFSETQ. The CDR3 protein is CASSLAGRGDTQYF. The CDR3 DNA is TGCGCCAGCAGCTTGGCTGGCCGAGGAGATACGCAGTATTTT.

This chain connects TRBV5-1 to TRBJ1-6, with D perhaps TRBD1 (5 bases). The ends were cut back, 8 bases at V and 6 bases at J, with 15 bases in the middle. Germline loops: CDR1 SGHRS, CDR2 YFSETQ. The CDR3 consists of 14 residues. The CDR3 nucleotides read TGCGCCAGTAAGCAGACAGAGCTTAATTCACCCCTCCACTTT. This sequence encodes CASKQTELNSPLHF.

Of note for this clone: One junction end does not reproduce the germline sequence, and a read error may be involved. The chain carries TRBV5-1 and TRBJ1-4, with 8 nucleotides matching TRBD1. The CDR3 loop spans 14 amino acids. Germline CDR1 and CDR2: SGHRS and YFSETQ. Here the CDR3 reads CASSQGAVREKLLF. The CDR3, as DNA: TGCGCCAGCAGTCAGGGGGCGGTGCGGGAAAAACTGCTTTTT.

The chain joins TRBV5-6 to TRBJ1-1, with D hard to call. The CDR3 has 16 residues. V lost 2 bases and J 5 bases, leaving 19 bases between the germline ends. From germline, CDR1 is SGHDT and CDR2 YYEEEE. CDR3 in DNA: TGTGCCAGCAGCTTAATCCCTGGGCGAAGGGTGACTGAAGCTTTCTTT. Protein product: CASSLIPGRRVTEAFF.

The chain employs TRBV7-3 and TRBJ2-3; D tentatively fits TRBD1 or TRBD2 (6 bases each). Trimming took off 3 bases at V and 1 base at J, with 17 bases between the two ends. Germline V gene lookup returns CDR1 SGHTA and CDR2 FQGTGA. CDR3 length equals 17 residues. The CDR3 coding sequence is TGTGCCAGCAGCTTCAGTAGGGGGGTTGTTCGCACAGATACGCAGTATTTT. Protein: CASSFSRGVVRTDTQYF.

The V and J genes are TRBV6-5 and TRBJ2-3, with 7 bases aligning to TRBD1. This CDR3 has 16 residues. The germline gives CDR1 MNHEY, CDR2 SVGAGI. After removal of 0 bases from V and 4 bases from J, the junction contained 7 bases not matched to a gene. This chain's CDR3 is CASSYSRTGGPDTQYF. CDR3 sequence (DNA): TGTGCCAGCAGTTACTCAAGGACAGGTGGGCCAGATACGCAGTATTTT.

The chain couples TRBV11-2 to TRBJ1-6; D is undetermined. This CDR3 is built from 15 residues. Germline V CDR1 and CDR2: SGHAT, FQNNGV. The V gene lost 0 bases and the J gene lost 3 bases, with 6 bases spanning the gap. The CDR3 bases are TGTGCCAGCAGCTTAGAAGGGATCTATAATTCACCCCTCCACTTT. Its protein is CASSLEGIYNSPLHF. Drawing the rest from reference TRBV11-2 and TRBJ1-6, the complete variable domain is EAGVAQSPRYKIIEKRQSVAFWCNPISGHATLYWYQQILGQGPKLLIQFQNNGVVDDSQLPKDRFSAERLKGVDSTLKIQPAKLEDSAVYLCASSLEGIYNSPLHFGNGTRLTVT.

The chain has TRBV7-9 and TRBJ2-3; D possibly corresponds to TRBD1 (6 bases). The V gene's germline CDR1 is SEHNR and CDR2 FQNEAQ (reference sequence). The CDR3 extends over 17 amino acids. The ends were cut back, 4 bases at V and 4 bases at J, with 21 bases in the middle. The CDR3 spells CASSSNQGRVFSDTQYF. CDR3 coding DNA: TGTGCCAGCAGCTCGAATCAGGGGCGGGTGTTTTCAGATACGCAGTATTTT.

The chain is built from TRBV5-6 and TRBJ1-3, with D unresolved. V was clipped by 0 bases and J by 0 bases, with 10 bases between them. The CDR3 sequence is 16 residues long. The germline CDR1 and CDR2 sequences are SGHDT and YYEEEE. This CDR3 reads CASSLGRSSSGNTIYF. In DNA form, the CDR3 reads TGTGCCAGCAGCTTGGGCAGGTCCAGCTCTGGAAACACCATATATTTT. Drawing the rest from reference TRBV5-6 and TRBJ1-3, the complete variable domain is DAGVTQSPTHLIKTRGQQVTLRCSPKSGHDTVSWYQQALGQGPQFIFQYYEEEERQRGNFPDRFSGHQFPNYSSELNVNALLLGDSALYLCASSLGRSSSGNTIYFGEGSWLTVV.

The chain carries TRBV9 and TRBJ1-4, with D hard to call. The CDR3 is 13 amino acids. Germline lookup yields CDR1 SGDLS and CDR2 YYNGEE. Trimming left V 4 bases short and J 4 bases short, with 8 bases between. CDR3 loop: CASSYGVNEKLFF. The CDR3 nucleotides read TGTGCCAGCAGCTACGGGGTTAATGAAAAACTGTTTTTT. Using reference TRBV9 and TRBJ1-4 for the parts outside the CDR3, the full variable domain is DSGVTQTPKHLITATGQRVTLRCSPRSGDLSVYWYQQSLDQGLQFLIQYYNGEERAKGNILERFSAQQFPDLHSELNLSSLELGDSALYFCASSYGVNEKLFFGSGTQLSVL.

The chain carries TRBV5-1 and TRBJ2-3, with D hard to call. Germline-derived CDR1 and CDR2 are SGHRS and YFSETQ. Trimming pared 0 bases from V and 2 bases from J, leaving 19 bases between. The CDR3 totals 18 residues. CDR3 DNA sequence: TGCGCCAGCAGCTTGGTTCCCCAGGAGCTATGGTCCACAGATACGCAGTATTTT. Translating gives CASSLVPQELWSTDTQYF. Together with reference TRBV5-1 and TRBJ2-3, the CDR3 gives the full variable domain: KAGVTQTPRYLIKTRGQQVTLSCSPISGHRSVSWYQQTPGQGLQFLFEYFSETQRNKGNFPGRFSGRQFSNSRSEMNVSTLELGDSALYLCASSLVPQELWSTDTQYFGPGTRLTVL.

This chain uses TRBV7-8 with TRBJ1-6, with D perhaps matching TRBD1 (5 bases). The V gene lost 2 bases and the J gene lost 7 bases, with 9 bases spanning the gap. The CDR3 has 14 residues. CDR1 is SGHVS and CDR2 is FQNEAQ in the germline V gene. The CDR3 DNA is TGTGCCAGCAGCTTACAGGGTGTCAATTCACCCCTCCACTTT. It specifies CASSLQGVNSPLHF.

The rearrangement joins TRBV12-5 to TRBJ2-7, with a possible D match to TRBD1 (6 bases). CDR1 is LGHNT, CDR2 FRNRAP, per germline. Trimming cost V 9 bases and J 4 bases, with 13 bases left between them. The CDR3 loop spans 12 amino acids. The CDR3 bases are TGTGCTAGCCTAGGACAGAGATACGAGCAGTACTTC. Protein sequence: CASLGQRYEQYF.